A selection of T cell receptor beta chains follows, all from one sample in a study of blood T cell repertoires in COVID-19. The table came from immunoSEQ multiplex PCR; TCRdb's copy has only in-frame clones and leaves some out. The top ten clones hold around 7.8% of a sample with roughly 290,000 clones, around 87% of them seen once. Input material: peripheral blood. These TCRs come from a woman aged 45-65 years who had recovered from COVID-19. The CDR3 runs from the conserved cysteine through the conserved F or W.

>TRBJ1-2|TRBV6-5
CASRAGISYGYTF
>TRBJ2-5|TRBV2
CASSGRTSGGQGETQYF
>TRBJ2-5|TRBV7-2
CASSLDRARQETQYF
>TRBJ2-3|TRBV12-3/TRBV12-4
CASLSTDTQYF
>TRBJ2-7|TRBV18
CASSPSATIVYEQYF
>TRBJ1-5|TRBV19
CASSEGSIRAPQHF
>TRBJ1-1|TRBV3-1/TRBV3-2
CASSPSGGYNTEAFF
>TRBJ2-3|TRBV5-6
CASSLTGGNSDTQYF
>TRBJ1-1|TRBV29-1
CSVDNGGNTEAFF
>TRBJ1-2|TRBV30
CAWTQTMQGIDGYTF
>TRBJ2-6|TRBV11-2
CASSLHVSPSGANVLTF
>TRBJ2-1|TRBV11-2
CASSLGQGLGNEQFF
>TRBJ2-1|TRBV7-2
CASSSSEGRGARNEQFF
>TRBJ2-7|TRBV6-6
CASSLLPPLQTSGGNYEQYF
>TRBJ1-2|TRBV2
CASSEGVRNYGYTF
>TRBJ2-1|TRBV5-4
CASSLVGSSYNEQFF
>TRBJ2-3|TRBV27
CASSSWTGTGVGTQYF
>TRBJ2-3|TRBV3-1/TRBV3-2
CASSQVGLRSGGATDTQYF
>TRBJ2-7|TRBV6-1
CASSAMNFYEQYF
>TRBJ1-5|TRBV28
CASSLRAEGNQPQHF
>TRBJ1-2|TRBV6-6
CAGGYNYGYTF
>TRBJ2-7|TRBV4-3
CASSQGQGSYEQYF
>TRBJ2-1|TRBV11-2
CASRPTSGGHSNEQFF
>TRBJ1-1|TRBV18
CASSPPGTGKNTEAFF
>TRBJ2-3|TRBV5-1
CASSLAAGFTDTQYF
>TRBJ1-5|TRBV7-5
CARPDTGQGPFQPQHF